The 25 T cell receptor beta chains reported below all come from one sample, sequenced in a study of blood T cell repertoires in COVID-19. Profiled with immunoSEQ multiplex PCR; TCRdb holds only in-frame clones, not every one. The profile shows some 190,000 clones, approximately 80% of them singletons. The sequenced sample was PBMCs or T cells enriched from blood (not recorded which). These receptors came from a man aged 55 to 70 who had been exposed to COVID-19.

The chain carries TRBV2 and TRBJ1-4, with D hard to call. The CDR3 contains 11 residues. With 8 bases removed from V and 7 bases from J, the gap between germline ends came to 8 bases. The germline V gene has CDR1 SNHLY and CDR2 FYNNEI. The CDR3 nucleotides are TGTGCCAGCGATTTCGGTGAAAAACTGTTTTTT. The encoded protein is CASDFGEKLFF.

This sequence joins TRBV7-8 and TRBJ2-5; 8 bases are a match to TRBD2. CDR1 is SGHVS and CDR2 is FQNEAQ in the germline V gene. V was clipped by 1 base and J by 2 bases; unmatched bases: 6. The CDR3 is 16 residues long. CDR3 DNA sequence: TGTGCCAGCAGCTTAGAAAGGTTAGCGGGACAAGAGACCCAGTACTTC. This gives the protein CASSLERLAGQETQYF.

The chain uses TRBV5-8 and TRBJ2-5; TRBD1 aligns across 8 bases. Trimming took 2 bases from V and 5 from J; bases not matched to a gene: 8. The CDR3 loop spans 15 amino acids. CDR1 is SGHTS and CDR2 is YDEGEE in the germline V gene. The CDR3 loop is CASSLRTGIMETQYF. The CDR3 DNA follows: TGTGCCAGCAGCTTACGGACAGGGATCATGGAGACCCAGTACTTC.

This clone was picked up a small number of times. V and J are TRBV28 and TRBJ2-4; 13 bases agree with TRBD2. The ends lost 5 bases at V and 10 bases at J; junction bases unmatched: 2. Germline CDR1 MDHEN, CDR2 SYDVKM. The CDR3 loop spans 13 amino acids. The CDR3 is CASSGLAGAIQYF. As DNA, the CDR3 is TGTGCCAGCAGTGGACTAGCGGGGGCAATTCAGTACTTC.

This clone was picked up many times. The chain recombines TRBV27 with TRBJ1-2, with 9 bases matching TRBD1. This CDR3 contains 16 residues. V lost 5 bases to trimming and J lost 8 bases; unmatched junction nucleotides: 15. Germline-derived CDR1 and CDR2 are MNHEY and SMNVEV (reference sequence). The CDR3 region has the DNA TGTGCCAGCAGTCCCGCCCGGGACAGGGCCCTCTGGGGCTACACCTTC. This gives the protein CASSPARDRALWGYTF.

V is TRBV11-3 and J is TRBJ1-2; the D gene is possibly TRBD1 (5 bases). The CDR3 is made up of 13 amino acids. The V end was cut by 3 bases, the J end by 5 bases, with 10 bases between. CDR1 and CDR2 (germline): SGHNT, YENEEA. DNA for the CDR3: TGTGCCAGCAGCTTTGAAGACAGTTATGGCTACACCTTC. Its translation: CASSFEDSYGYTF.

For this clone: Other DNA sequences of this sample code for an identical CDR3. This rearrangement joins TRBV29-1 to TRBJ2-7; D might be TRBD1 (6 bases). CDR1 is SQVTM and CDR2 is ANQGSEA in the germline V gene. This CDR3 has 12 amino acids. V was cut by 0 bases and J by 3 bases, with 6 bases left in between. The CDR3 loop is CSVEDRGYEQYF. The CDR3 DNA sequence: TGCAGCGTTGAAGACAGGGGCTACGAGCAGTACTTC.

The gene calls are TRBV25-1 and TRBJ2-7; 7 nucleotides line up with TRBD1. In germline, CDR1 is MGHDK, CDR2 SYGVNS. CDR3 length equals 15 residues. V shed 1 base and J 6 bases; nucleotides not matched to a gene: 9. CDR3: CASSEFAGGSSEQYF. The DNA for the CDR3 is TGTGCCAGCAGTGAATTCGCAGGGGGATCGAGCGAGCAGTACTTC.

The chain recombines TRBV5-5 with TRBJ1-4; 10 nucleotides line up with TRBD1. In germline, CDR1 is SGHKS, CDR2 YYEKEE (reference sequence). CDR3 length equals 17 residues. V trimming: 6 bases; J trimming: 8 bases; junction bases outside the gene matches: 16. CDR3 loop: CASMGQGTYAPGEKLFF. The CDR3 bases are TGTGCCAGCATGGGACAGGGGACCTACGCACCGGGGGAAAAACTGTTTTTT.

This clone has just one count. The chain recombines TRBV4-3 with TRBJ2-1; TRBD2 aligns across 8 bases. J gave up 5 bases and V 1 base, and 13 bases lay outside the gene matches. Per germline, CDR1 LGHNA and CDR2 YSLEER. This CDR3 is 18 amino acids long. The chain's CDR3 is CASSQATPGLAGDNEQFF. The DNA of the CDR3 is TGCGCCAGCAGCCAAGCTACGCCGGGGCTAGCGGGTGACAATGAGCAGTTCTTC.

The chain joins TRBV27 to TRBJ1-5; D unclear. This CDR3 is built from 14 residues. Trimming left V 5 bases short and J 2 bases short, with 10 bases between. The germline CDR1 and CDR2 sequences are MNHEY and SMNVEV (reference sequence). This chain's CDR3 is CASSHIAGNQPQHF. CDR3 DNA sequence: TGTGCCAGCAGTCATATCGCGGGCAATCAGCCCCAGCATTTT.

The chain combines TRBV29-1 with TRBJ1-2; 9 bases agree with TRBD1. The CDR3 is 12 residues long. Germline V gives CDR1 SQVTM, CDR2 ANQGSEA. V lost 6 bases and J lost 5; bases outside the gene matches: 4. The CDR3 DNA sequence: TGCAGCGTCTCCGGGACAGGGTATGGCTACACCTTC. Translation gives CSVSGTGYGYTF.

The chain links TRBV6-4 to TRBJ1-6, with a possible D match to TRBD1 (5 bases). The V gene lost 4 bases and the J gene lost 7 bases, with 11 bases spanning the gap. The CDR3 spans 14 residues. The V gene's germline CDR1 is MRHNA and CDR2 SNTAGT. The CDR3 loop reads CASSVAGQNSPLHF. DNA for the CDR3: TGTGCCAGCAGTGTAGCAGGGCAGAATTCACCCCTCCACTTT.

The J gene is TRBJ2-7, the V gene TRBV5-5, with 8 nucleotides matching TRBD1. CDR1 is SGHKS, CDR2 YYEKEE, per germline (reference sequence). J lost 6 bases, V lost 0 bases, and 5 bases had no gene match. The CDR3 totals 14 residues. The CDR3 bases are TGTGCCAGCAGCTTGGAGCAGGGGGCGGGCGAGCAGTACTTC. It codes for CASSLEQGAGEQYF. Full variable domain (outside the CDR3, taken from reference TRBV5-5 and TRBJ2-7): DAGVTQSPTHLIKTRGQQVTLRCSPISGHKSVSWYQQVLGQGPQFIFQYYEKEERGRGNFPDRFSARQFPNYSSELNVNALLLGDSALYLCASSLEQGAGEQYFGPGTRLTVT.

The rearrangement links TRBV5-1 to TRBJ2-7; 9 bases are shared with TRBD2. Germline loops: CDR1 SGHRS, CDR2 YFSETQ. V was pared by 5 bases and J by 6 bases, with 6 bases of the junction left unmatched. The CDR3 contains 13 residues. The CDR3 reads CASRVAGEREQYF. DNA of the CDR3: TGCGCCAGCAGGGTAGCGGGAGAGCGCGAGCAGTACTTC.

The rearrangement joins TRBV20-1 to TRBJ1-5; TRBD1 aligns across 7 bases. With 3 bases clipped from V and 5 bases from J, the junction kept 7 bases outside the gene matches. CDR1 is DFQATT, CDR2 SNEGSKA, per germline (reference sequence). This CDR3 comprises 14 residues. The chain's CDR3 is CSASIPGGYQPQHF. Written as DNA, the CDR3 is TGCAGTGCTAGTATTCCAGGGGGTTATCAGCCCCAGCATTTT.

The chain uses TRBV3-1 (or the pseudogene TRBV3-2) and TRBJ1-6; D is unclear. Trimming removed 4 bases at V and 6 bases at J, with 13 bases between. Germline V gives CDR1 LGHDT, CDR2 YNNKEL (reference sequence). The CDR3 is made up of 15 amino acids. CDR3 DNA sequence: TGTGCCAGCAGCCCAGCACTCGGCGGTAATTCACCCCTCCACTTT. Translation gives CASSPALGGNSPLHF.

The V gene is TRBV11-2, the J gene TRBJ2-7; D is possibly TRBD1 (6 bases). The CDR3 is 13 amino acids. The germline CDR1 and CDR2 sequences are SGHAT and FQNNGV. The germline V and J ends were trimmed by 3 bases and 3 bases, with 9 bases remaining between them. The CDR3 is CASSLGAFYEQYF. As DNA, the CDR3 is TGTGCCAGCAGCTTGGGGGCGTTCTACGAGCAGTACTTC.

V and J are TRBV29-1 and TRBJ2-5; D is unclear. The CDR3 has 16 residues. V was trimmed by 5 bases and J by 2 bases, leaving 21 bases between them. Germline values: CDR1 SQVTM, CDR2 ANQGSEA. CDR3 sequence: CSVLHYRPTLQETQYF. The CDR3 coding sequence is TGCAGCGTTTTACACTACCGCCCAACCTTACAAGAGACCCAGTACTTC.

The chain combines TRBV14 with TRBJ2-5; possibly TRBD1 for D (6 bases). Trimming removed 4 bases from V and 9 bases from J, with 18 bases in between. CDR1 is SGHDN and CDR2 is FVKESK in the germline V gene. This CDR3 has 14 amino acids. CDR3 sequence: CASSPGTYEGAQYF. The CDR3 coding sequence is TGTGCCAGCAGCCCCGGGACCTATGAGGGGGCCCAGTACTTC.

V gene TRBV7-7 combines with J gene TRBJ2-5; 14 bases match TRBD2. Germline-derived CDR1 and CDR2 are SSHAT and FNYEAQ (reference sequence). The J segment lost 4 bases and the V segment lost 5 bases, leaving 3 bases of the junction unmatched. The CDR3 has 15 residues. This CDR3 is CASSETSGRGETQYF. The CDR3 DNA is TGTGCCAGCAGCGAGACTAGCGGGAGGGGAGAGACCCAGTACTTC.

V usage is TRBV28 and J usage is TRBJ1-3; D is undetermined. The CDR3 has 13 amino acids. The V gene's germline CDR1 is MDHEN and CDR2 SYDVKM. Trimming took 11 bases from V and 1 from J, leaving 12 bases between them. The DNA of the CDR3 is TGTGCCTCTTCGAGAGGTTCTGGAAACACCATATATTTT. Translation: CASSRGSGNTIYF.

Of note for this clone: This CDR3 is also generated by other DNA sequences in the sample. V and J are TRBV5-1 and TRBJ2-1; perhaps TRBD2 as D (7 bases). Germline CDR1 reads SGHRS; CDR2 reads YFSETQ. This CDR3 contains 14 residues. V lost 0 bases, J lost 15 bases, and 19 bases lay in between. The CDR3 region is CASSLEGGRAFRFF. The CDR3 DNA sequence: TGCGCCAGCAGCTTGGAGGGGGGGAGGGCCTTTCGGTTCTTC. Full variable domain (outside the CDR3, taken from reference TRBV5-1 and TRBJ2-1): KAGVTQTPRYLIKTRGQQVTLSCSPISGHRSVSWYQQTPGQGLQFLFEYFSETQRNKGNFPGRFSGRQFSNSRSEMNVSTLELGDSALYLCASSLEGGRAFRFFGPGTRLTVL.

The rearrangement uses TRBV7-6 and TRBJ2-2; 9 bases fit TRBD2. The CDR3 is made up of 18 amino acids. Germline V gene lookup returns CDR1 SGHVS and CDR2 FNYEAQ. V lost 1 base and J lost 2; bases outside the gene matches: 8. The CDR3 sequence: CASSLGPPSGTNTGELFF. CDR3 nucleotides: TGTGCCAGCAGCTTAGGACCCCCTAGCGGGACTAACACCGGGGAGCTGTTTTTT.

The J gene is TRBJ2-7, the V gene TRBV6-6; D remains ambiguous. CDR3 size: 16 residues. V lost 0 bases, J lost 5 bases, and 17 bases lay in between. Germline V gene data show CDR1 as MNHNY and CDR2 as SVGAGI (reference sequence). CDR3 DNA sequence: TGTGCCAGCAGTTACTCGCCACTAAAACCCTCTCACGAGCAGTACTTC. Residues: CASSYSPLKPSHEQYF.